This TCR beta chain was sequenced during a study of T cell responses to AZD1222 COVID-19 vaccine. The study, taken as a whole, reports: Donors skewed white British and female; clonal diversity was possibly underestimated.

The CDR3 is 14 amino acids. Trimming shortened V by 1 base and J by 8 bases, and 14 bases separated the two germline ends. CDR1 is SEHNR, CDR2 FQNEAQ, per germline (reference sequence). The repertoire was sequenced with immunoSEQ multiplex PCR; TCRdb's copy has only in-frame clones and lacks some. The table shows 100,000 to 150,000 clones, with 75% to 90% occurring only once. On this clone itself: Its cognate antigen is unknown.

The rearrangement uses TRBV7-9 and TRBJ1-1, with D unclear. The source is an adult in good health. The material sequenced was peripheral blood, taken on day 0 of AZD1222 vaccination. This CDR3 is CASSLDPQSVEAFF. The CDR3 coding sequence is TGTGCCAGCAGCTTAGACCCACAGAGTGTGGAAGCTTTCTTT. Full variable domain (remainder filled in from reference TRBV7-9 and TRBJ1-1): DTGVSQNPRHKITKRGQNVTFRCDPISEHNRLYWYRQTLGQGPEFLTYFQNEAQLEKSRLLSDRFSAERPKGSFSTLEIQRTEQGDSAMYLCASSLDPQSVEAFFGQGTRLTVV.